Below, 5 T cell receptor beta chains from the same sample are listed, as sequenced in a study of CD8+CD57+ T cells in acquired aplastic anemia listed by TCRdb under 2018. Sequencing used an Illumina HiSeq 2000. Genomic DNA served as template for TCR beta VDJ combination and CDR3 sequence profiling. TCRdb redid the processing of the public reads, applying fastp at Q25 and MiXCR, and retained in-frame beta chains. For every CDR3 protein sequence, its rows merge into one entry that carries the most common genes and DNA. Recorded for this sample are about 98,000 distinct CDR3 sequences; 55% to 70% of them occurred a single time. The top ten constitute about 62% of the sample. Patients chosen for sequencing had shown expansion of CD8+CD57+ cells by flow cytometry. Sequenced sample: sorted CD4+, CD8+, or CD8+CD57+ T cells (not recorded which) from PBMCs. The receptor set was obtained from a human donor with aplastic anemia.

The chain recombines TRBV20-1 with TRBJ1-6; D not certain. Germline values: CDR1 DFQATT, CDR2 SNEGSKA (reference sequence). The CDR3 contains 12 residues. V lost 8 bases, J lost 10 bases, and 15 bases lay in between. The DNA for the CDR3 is TGCAGTCTCCGGGAGTCGGGATCACCCCTCCACTTT. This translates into CSLRESGSPLHF.

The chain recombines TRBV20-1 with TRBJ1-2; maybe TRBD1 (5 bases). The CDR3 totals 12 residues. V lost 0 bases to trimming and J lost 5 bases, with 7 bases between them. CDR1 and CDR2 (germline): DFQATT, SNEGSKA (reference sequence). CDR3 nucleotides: TGCAGTGCTAGAGACCCAGGGTATGGCTACACCTTC. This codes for CSARDPGYGYTF.

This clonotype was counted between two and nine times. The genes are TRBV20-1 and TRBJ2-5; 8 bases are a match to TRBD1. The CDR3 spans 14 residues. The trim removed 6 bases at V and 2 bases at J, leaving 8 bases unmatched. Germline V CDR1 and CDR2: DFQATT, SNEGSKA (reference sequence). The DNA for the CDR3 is TGCAGTGCGGGTCGGACAGGGAGGCAAGAGACCCAGTACTTC. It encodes CSAGRTGRQETQYF.

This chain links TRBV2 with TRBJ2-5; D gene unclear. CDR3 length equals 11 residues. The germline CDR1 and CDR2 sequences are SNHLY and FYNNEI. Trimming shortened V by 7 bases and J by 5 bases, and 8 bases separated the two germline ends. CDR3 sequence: CASNPVETQYF. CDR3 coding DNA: TGTGCCAGCAACCCGGTGGAGACCCAGTACTTC.

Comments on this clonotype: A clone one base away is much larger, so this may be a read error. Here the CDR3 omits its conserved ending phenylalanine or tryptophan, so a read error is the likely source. The CDR3, as DNA: TGCGCCAGCGGACGCGGCGATTACCCACAAGAGACCCAGTACTCC. Its protein is CASGRGDYPQETQYS. The chain has TRBV4-1 and TRBJ2-5; D is ambiguous. This CDR3 is built from 15 residues. From germline, CDR1 is MGHRA and CDR2 YSYEKL. V dropped 8 bases and J dropped 2 bases, with 18 bases sitting between them.